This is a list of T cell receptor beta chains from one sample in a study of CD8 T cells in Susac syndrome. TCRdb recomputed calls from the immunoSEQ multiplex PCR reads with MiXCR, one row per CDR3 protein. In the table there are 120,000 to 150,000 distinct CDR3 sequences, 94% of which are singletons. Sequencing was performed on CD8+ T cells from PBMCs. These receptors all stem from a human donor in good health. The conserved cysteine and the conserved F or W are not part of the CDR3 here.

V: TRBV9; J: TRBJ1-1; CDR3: ASSVAGDTEAF
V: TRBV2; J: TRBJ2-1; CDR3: ASSDGLAGADEQF
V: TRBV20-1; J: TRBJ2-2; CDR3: SASTRVGTGELF
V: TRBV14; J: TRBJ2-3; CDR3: ASSQDIQGGTDTQY
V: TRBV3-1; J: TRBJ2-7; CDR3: ASSQEIAGGVDEQY
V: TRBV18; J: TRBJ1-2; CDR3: ASSLAGESGYT
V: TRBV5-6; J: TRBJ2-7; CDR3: ASSLDEQHYEQY
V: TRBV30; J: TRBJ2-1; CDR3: AFIGLAGGLDNEQF
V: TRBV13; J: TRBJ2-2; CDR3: ASSPWDRDGELF
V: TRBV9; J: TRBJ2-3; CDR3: ASSVEGGGDTQY
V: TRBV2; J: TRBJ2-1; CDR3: ASRATGTIYNEQF
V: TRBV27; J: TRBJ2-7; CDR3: ASRPTTSVSYEQY
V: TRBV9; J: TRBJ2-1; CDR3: ASSATSATYNEQF
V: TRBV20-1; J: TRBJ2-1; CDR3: SARGGRLVNEQF
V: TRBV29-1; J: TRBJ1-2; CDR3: SVTGVADYGYT
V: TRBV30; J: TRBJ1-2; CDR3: AWSDQGPGYT
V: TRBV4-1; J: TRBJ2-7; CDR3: ASSQDPGLTYEQY
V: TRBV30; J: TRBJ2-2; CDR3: AWSRSGRGELF
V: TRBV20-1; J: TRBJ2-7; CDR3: SASRGVRYEQY
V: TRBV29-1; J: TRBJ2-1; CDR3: SGSGRDYNEQF
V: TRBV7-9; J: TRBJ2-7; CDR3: ASSPTGAEQY
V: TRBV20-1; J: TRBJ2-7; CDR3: SARAEWAAHYYEQY
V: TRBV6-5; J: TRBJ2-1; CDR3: ASSYGGGDEQF
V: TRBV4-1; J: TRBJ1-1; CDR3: ASSLGQGTSEAF
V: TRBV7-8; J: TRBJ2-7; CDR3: ASSIHRGNYEQY